These 14 T cell receptor beta chains came from one sample sequenced in a study of blood T cell repertoires in COVID-19. TCRdb's table, derived via immunoSEQ multiplex PCR, lists solely in-frame clones and lacks some. The table shows 200,000 to 300,000 clones, with 80% to 95% occurring only once. The sample was peripheral blood. These receptors originate from a person in their late teens or twenties with COVID-19, enrolled during active disease.

The chain links TRBV6-2 or TRBV6-3 to TRBJ1-5, with D unresolved. Germline V gene data show CDR1 as MNHEY and CDR2 as SVGEGT. V was pared by 6 bases and J by 6 bases, with 9 bases between. CDR3 length: 12 amino acids. CDR3 protein: CASSPPVQPQHF. Here the CDR3 DNA reads TGTGCCAGCAGCCCCCCAGTTCAGCCCCAGCATTTT.

The rearrangement links TRBV28 to TRBJ2-2; 8 bases agree with TRBD2. With V trimmed by 3 bases and J by 4 bases, 4 bases remained unmatched. Germline V gene sequence: CDR1 MDHEN, CDR2 SYDVKM. There are 15 residues in the CDR3. The CDR3 spells CASSFGGRLTGELFF. CDR3 DNA: TGTGCCAGCAGTTTTGGCGGGAGGCTCACCGGGGAGCTGTTTTTT. Based on the CDR3 plus reference TRBV28 and TRBJ2-2, the full variable domain is DVKVTQSSRYLVKRTGEKVFLECVQDMDHENMFWYRQDPGLGLRLIYFSYDVKMKEKGDIPEGYSVSREKKERFSLILESASTNQTSMYLCASSFGGRLTGELFFGEGSRLTVL.

This rearrangement joins TRBV4-1 to TRBJ2-7; the match to TRBD1 covers 10 bases. The CDR3 runs to 15 residues. Germline loops: CDR1 MGHRA, CDR2 YSYEKL. J lost 6 bases, V lost 2 bases, and 7 bases had no gene match. As DNA, the CDR3 is TGCGCCAGCAGCCAAACGGAGGGACAGGGGTCCGAGCAGTACTTC. It specifies CASSQTEGQGSEQYF.

This clone was detected only once. This chain uses TRBV10-3 with TRBJ2-3; tentative D call: TRBD2 (6 bases). In germline, CDR1 is ENHRY, CDR2 SYGVKD. Trimming stripped 6 bases from V and 4 bases from J, with 20 bases between. The CDR3 length is 16 residues. The CDR3 DNA is TGTGCCATCAGCGGGGCCGGGCTAGCGATGTCAGATACGCAGTATTTT. Translated, it gives CAISGAGLAMSDTQYF.

V and J are TRBV9 and TRBJ2-2; 11 bases agree with TRBD2. This CDR3 comprises 15 residues. The germline gives CDR1 SGDLS, CDR2 YYNGEE. The J segment lost 6 bases and the V segment lost 6 bases, leaving 7 bases of the junction unmatched. CDR3 DNA: TGTGCCAGCACCCAAACTAGCGGGAGCCCCGGGGAGCTGTTTTTT. Encoded protein: CASTQTSGSPGELFF.

In regard to this clone: Other DNA sequences of this sample code for an identical CDR3. The chain uses TRBV5-1 and TRBJ2-6, with unresolved D. The germline gives CDR1 SGHRS, CDR2 YFSETQ. The V end was cut by 0 bases, the J end by 0 bases, with 7 bases between. The CDR3 runs 16 residues. CDR3 sequence (DNA): TGCGCCAGCAGCTTGGCTGGCGGCTCTGGGGCCAACGTCCTGACTTTC. Protein product: CASSLAGGSGANVLTF.

The rearrangement uses TRBV19 and TRBJ1-2; 8 bases align to TRBD1. This CDR3 is 14 amino acids long. Trimming removed 3 bases from V and 4 bases from J; junction bases left unmatched: 4. Germline-derived CDR1 and CDR2 are LNHDA and SQIVND (reference sequence). CDR3 in DNA: TGTGCCAGTAGTATCCAGGGGGCAGCCTATGGCTACACCTTC. Amino acid sequence: CASSIQGAAYGYTF.

In nucleotides, the CDR3 is TGTGCCAGCAGTTTAGGGGGACAGCAGCCCCAGCATTTT. This sequence encodes CASSLGGQQPQHF. This rearrangement joins TRBV12-3 or TRBV12-4 to TRBJ1-5, with TRBD1 matching 7 bases. Unmatched junction bases numbered 1, after V lost 1 base and J lost 7 bases. The CDR3 covers 13 residues.

This chain links TRBV19 with TRBJ1-1; TRBD1 matches 9 bases. This CDR3 has 16 amino acids. The V gene end was trimmed by 7 bases and the J gene end by 3 bases; junction bases not matched to a gene: 12. Germline V CDR1 and CDR2: LNHDA, SQIVND (reference sequence). The CDR3 reads CASTRDRVFQDTEAFF. The CDR3 nucleotides are TGTGCCAGTACCCGGGACAGGGTTTTCCAGGACACTGAAGCTTTCTTT.

This clone was observed once. The rearrangement links TRBV4-3 to TRBJ2-7; 9 positions match TRBD1. The CDR3 is 16 residues long. V dropped 3 bases and J dropped 5; count of bases not matched to a gene: 11. Germline V CDR1 and CDR2: LGHNA, YSLEER. The CDR3 loop reads CASSQATGQGGHEQYF. In nucleotides, the CDR3 is TGCGCCAGCAGCCAGGCGACGGGACAGGGTGGACACGAGCAGTACTTC.

The chain employs TRBV6-1 and TRBJ2-3; 14 nucleotides align to TRBD2. CDR1 is MNHNS and CDR2 is SASEGT in the germline V gene. This CDR3 has 20 amino acids. Germline trimming cut 4 bases from V and 5 bases from J; bases unmatched to any gene: 17. Here the CDR3 reads CASSVYPPGLAGAQGDTQYF. The CDR3 nucleotides read TGTGCCAGCAGTGTCTACCCACCGGGACTAGCGGGAGCCCAAGGAGATACGCAGTATTTT.

The CDR3, as DNA: TGTGCCAGCAGTCCACTACAGGGGGGACAGCCCCAGCATTTT. It encodes CASSPLQGGQPQHF. The J gene is TRBJ1-5, the V gene TRBV6-5; 8 bases agree with TRBD1. Trimming cost V 5 bases and J 7 bases; bases outside gene matches: 7. CDR1 and CDR2 (germline): MNHEY, SVGAGI. CDR3 size: 14 residues.

The CDR3 DNA is TGTGCCAGCAGCCAAGACAGAACCTCTGGAAACACCATATATTTT. This gives the protein CASSQDRTSGNTIYF. V usage is TRBV5-4 and J usage is TRBJ1-3; perhaps TRBD1 as D (5 bases). V lost 4 bases and J lost 0, with 11 bases in between. The CDR3 has 15 residues. Germline V gene data show CDR1 as SGHNT and CDR2 as YYREEE (reference sequence).

In this sample, this clone turned up once. This chain links TRBV7-2 with TRBJ2-7; 7 bases line up with TRBD1. The CDR3 extends over 14 amino acids. Germline V gene data show CDR1 as SGHTA and CDR2 as FQGNSA. Trimming at V came to 2 bases and at J to 7 bases, leaving 8 bases not matched to a gene. CDR3 sequence (DNA): TGTGCCAGCAGCTTACCCAGAACAGGGGATGAGCAGTACTTC. This translates into CASSLPRTGDEQYF.